The present T cell receptor (beta chain) was sequenced within a study of T-cell memory formation after mild COVID-19. This clonotype was counted a few times. Between the trimmed V and J ends, which lost 1 base and 0 bases, there was a span of 9 bases. Germline CDR1 is DFQATT and CDR2 is SNEGSKA (reference sequence). This CDR3 is 14 amino acids long. TCRdb reprocessed the 5' RACE reads with MiXCR, giving one entry per CDR3 protein. The table shows about half a million distinct CDR3 sequences, with 15% to 20% occurring only once. The chain links TRBV20-1 to TRBJ1-2; no clear D. This receptor was obtained from an adult woman who had mild COVID-19 (a few samples of this study predate the infection). Cell type and time point are not known. The sequencing input was PBMCs or a T cell subset sorted from them (not recorded which). CDR3 nucleotides: TGCAGTGCTAGAGGGGCGGATTCTAACTATGGCTACACCTTC. Its protein product is CSARGADSNYGYTF.